This is a list of T cell receptor beta chains from one sample in a study of cytomegalovirus exposure and HLA in healthy donors. Assay used: immunoSEQ multiplex PCR; TCRdb lists only in-frame clones, some missing. The sample consists of about 140,000 clones, about 82% of them appearing once. The sample comprised PBMCs. Receptors originate from a woman aged 35 to 49 in good health and CMV-seropositive. The CDR3 runs from the conserved cysteine through the conserved F or W. Fields, in order: D gene, J gene, V gene, clone size, CDR3 protein, CDR3 DNA. A D gene is named only where the DNA matches it firmly. Some rows mark clone size as missing; the rest say once, few, many or name a class of expanded clone.

TRBD1 | TRBJ2-1 | TRBV4-2 | NA | CASSWTGRDEQFF | TGTGCCAGCAGCTGGACAGGGCGGGATGAGCAGTTCTTC
TRBD1 | TRBJ2-3 | TRBV9 | NA | CASSVGTGPDTQYF | TGTGCCAGCAGCGTCGGGACAGGGCCAGATACGCAGTATTTT
NA | TRBJ1-4 | TRBV14 | few | CASSRSGGATNEKLFF | TGTGCCAGCAGCCGGTCGGGGGGGGCAACTAATGAAAAACTGTTTTTT
NA | TRBJ1-1 | TRBV28 | NA | CASSPPGGERRTEAFF | TGTGCCAGCAGTCCCCCGGGTGGCGAAAGGCGGACTGAAGCTTTCTTT
TRBD1 | TRBJ1-3 | TRBV7-8 | NA | CASSQMRPGQGSRSSGNTIYF | TGTGCCAGCAGTCAAATGAGACCGGGACAGGGATCAAGGAGCTCTGGAAACACCATATATTTT
TRBD2 | TRBJ2-7 | TRBV28 | NA | CASSGGSGGIYEQYF | TGTGCCAGCAGTGGAGGGTCGGGGGGGATCTACGAGCAGTACTTC
TRBD1 | TRBJ1-4 | TRBV7-9 | few | CASSSRTGGEKLFF | TGTGCCAGCAGCTCAAGGACAGGAGGTGAAAAACTGTTTTTT
TRBD1 | TRBJ2-3 | TRBV12-5 | NA | CASGLGVLGGASTDTQYF | TGTGCTAGTGGTTTGGGTGTACTAGGGGGCGCTAGTACAGATACGCAGTATTTT
TRBD2 | TRBJ2-1 | TRBV5-1 | NA | CASSFADRGLAGINEQFF | TGCGCCAGCAGCTTTGCCGACAGGGGACTAGCGGGAATTAATGAGCAGTTCTTC
TRBD2 | TRBJ2-2 | TRBV13 | NA | CASSSSGRNTGELFF | TGTGCCAGCAGCTCTAGCGGGAGGAACACCGGGGAGCTGTTTTTT
TRBD2 | TRBJ2-1 | TRBV2 | NA | CASNLLAAYNEQFF | TGTGCCAGCAATCTACTAGCGGCCTACAATGAGCAGTTCTTC
TRBD1 | TRBJ2-7 | TRBV11-2 | NA | CASSLAHRGYEQYF | TGTGCCAGCAGCTTAGCTCACAGGGGATACGAGCAGTACTTC
NA | TRBJ2-3 | TRBV28 | once | CASSLPGSSFDTQYF | TGTGCCAGCAGTTTGCCGGGATCGTCGTTTGATACGCAGTATTTT
TRBD2 | TRBJ2-2 | TRBV5-3 | NA | CASRGGRDTGELFF | TGTGCCAGCCGGGGAGGGCGCGACACCGGGGAGCTGTTTTTT
TRBD1 | TRBJ2-3 | TRBV30 | NA | CAWSLLQGAGTDTQYF | TGTGCCTGGAGCCTGCTACAGGGGGCAGGCACAGATACGCAGTATTTT
TRBD1 | TRBJ1-1 | TRBV10-2 | few | CASSESSGRQGAEAFF | TGCGCCAGCAGTGAGTCGAGCGGCCGACAGGGGGCTGAAGCTTTCTTT
TRBD1 | TRBJ1-6 | TRBV19 | NA | CASSMVTGAASPLHF | TGTGCCAGTAGTATGGTGACAGGGGCGGCTTCACCCCTCCACTTT
TRBD1 | TRBJ2-7 | TRBV18 | NA | CASSPPSRGLSYEQYF | TGTGCCAGCTCACCACCGTCCAGGGGGCTATCCTACGAGCAGTACTTC
TRBD1 | TRBJ1-6 | TRBV4-1 | NA | CASSQAQHDRARNSPLHF | TGCGCCAGCAGCCAGGCCCAGCATGACAGGGCTCGAAATTCACCCCTCCACTTT
TRBD2 | TRBJ2-1 | TRBV4-3 | NA | CASSQGGGSYNEQFF | TGCGCCAGCAGCCAAGGCGGGGGTTCCTACAATGAGCAGTTCTTC
NA | TRBJ2-3 | TRBV19 | NA | CASSIPSSSGTDTQYF | TGTGCCAGTAGTATCCCTAGCAGCAGCGGCACAGATACGCAGTATTTT
NA | TRBJ2-1 | TRBV18 | NA | CASSPPGGRSSYNEQFF | TGTGCCAGCTCACCACCTGGCGGGCGGAGCTCCTACAATGAGCAGTTCTTC